One and the same sample provided the 5 T cell receptor beta chains below, sequenced in a study of blood T cells in healthy people across ages. Primed by a sample-barcoded 5' primer and a J-beta primer mix, a second PCR proceeded for about 7 to 11 cycles. One entry per CDR3 protein, called by TCRdb with MiXCR from the 5' RACE reads. The top ten hold approximately 28% of the sample, which has approximately 290,000 distinct CDR3 sequences, less than 30% seen once. Sequenced: blood. The source is an older woman in good health.

This clonotype was detected ten times or more. The chain uses TRBV29-1 and TRBJ2-7, with D perhaps matching TRBD1 or TRBD2 (5 bases each). The CDR3 is 15 amino acids. V was shortened by 3 bases and J by 2 bases, with 17 bases between the two germline ends. CDR1 SQVTM and CDR2 ANQGSEA come from the germline V gene. The CDR3 nucleotides read TGCAGCGTTGAGGGGGTTGAAGCTCAACCCTACGAGCAGTACTTC. This translates into CSVEGVEAQPYEQYF.

This chain joins TRBV10-2 and TRBJ2-5; TRBD2 aligns across 14 bases. TRBJ2-1 explains the end of the DNA better; the J call may be wrong. The germline CDR1 and CDR2 sequences are WSHSY and SAAADI. This CDR3 comprises 17 residues. The CDR3 loop is CASGRGTSGGPSNEQFF. The CDR3 DNA sequence: TGCGCCAGCGGTCGTGGGACTAGCGGGGGCCCTTCCAATGAGCAGTTCTTC.

The sample holds a few counts of this clonotype. The chain is built from TRBV10-3 and TRBJ2-7; the D is unclear. Germline V CDR1 and CDR2: ENHRY, SYGVKD. The length of the CDR3 is 12 residues. The V end was cut by 10 bases, the J end by 0 bases, with 10 bases between. The CDR3 is CATRRSSYEQYF. CDR3 sequence (DNA): TGTGCCACCCGACGGAGCTCCTACGAGCAGTACTTC.

CDR3 bases: TGTGCCAGTAGAGACAGGGGTGGCAACACTGAAGCTTTCTTT. It codes for CASRDRGGNTEAFF. The V and J genes are TRBV19 and TRBJ1-1; the match to TRBD1 covers 8 bases. The CDR3 length is 14 residues. The germline V gene encodes CDR1 LNHDA and CDR2 SQIVND (reference sequence). Trimming at V came to 6 bases and at J to 2 bases, leaving 5 bases not matched to a gene.

This clonotype occurred a few times. This chain connects TRBV18 to TRBJ2-5; 8 bases are a match to TRBD1. Germline lookup yields CDR1 KGHSH and CDR2 LQKENI. V trimming: 3 bases; J trimming: 5 bases; junction bases outside the gene matches: 5. This CDR3 has 14 amino acids. The CDR3 coding sequence is TGTGCCAGCTCACCGACAGGGGCCGGGGAGACCCAGTACTTC. Protein product: CASSPTGAGETQYF.